Described below is a single TCR beta chain sequence and its context. The antigen remains undetermined. The sample belongs to a study of cytomegalovirus exposure and HLA in healthy donors. The PCR ran on 60 Vbeta and 13 Jbeta primers. Method: immunoSEQ multiplex PCR; TCRdb's copy keeps in-frame clones and lacks some. The table lists around 150,000 clones, around 86% of them singletons. Study-level findings and limits: For TCR beta chains, V- and J-gene trimming was later linked to a missense DCLRE1C variant.

V shed 7 bases and J 0 bases; nucleotides not matched to a gene: 8. Looked up from germline, CDR1 is SGDLS and CDR2 is YYNGEE. This CDR3 comprises 16 residues. The chain combines TRBV9 with TRBJ1-3, with 9 bases that match TRBD1. This sequence originates from a human donor in good health. The sample taken for sequencing was PBMCs. CDR3 DNA sequence: TGTGCCAGCGCGGAGAGGACAGGGGCCTCTGGAAACACCATATATTTT. Translating it yields CASAERTGASGNTIYF.